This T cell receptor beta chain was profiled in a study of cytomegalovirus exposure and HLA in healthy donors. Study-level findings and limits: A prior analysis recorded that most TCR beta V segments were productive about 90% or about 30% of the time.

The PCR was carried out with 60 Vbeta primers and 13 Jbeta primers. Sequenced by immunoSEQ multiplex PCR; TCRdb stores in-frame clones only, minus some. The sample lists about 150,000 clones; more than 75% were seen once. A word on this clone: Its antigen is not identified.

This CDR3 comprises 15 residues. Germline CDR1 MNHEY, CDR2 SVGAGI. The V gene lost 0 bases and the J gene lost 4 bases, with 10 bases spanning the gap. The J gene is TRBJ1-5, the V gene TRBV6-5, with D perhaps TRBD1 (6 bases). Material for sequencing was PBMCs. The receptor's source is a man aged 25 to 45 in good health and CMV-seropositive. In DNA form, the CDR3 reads TGTGCCAGCAGTTACTCGTTCCAGGGGAATCAGCCCCAGCATTTT. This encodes CASSYSFQGNQPQHF.